The clone carrying this T cell receptor (beta chain) turned up a few times. Antigen unknown. This record comes from a study of shared clonotypes between healthy human individuals. Clones were read by immunoSEQ multiplex PCR, and TCRdb kept only the in-frame ones, dropping some. The sample gives some 360,000 clones, less than 75% of which show up once; 10% is in the top ten. Germline values: CDR1 MNHEY, CDR2 SMNVEV (reference sequence). V lost 4 bases to trimming and J lost 6 bases; unmatched junction nucleotides: 10. This CDR3 region has 17 residues. Findings and limits, study-wide: Owing to a small donor count, the genetic and exposure-history diversity represented was limited.

Sequenced sample: memory CD4+ T cells sorted from blood. Regarding subset: CD45RA-negative fraction. This sequence was found in a man younger than 40 in good health. The chain couples TRBV27 to TRBJ2-5; 14 bases are shared with TRBD2. CDR3 sequence (DNA): TGTGCCAGCAGTTGGCATAGACTAGCGGGAGGGCCGAAGACCCAGTACTTC. This gives the protein CASSWHRLAGGPKTQYF.